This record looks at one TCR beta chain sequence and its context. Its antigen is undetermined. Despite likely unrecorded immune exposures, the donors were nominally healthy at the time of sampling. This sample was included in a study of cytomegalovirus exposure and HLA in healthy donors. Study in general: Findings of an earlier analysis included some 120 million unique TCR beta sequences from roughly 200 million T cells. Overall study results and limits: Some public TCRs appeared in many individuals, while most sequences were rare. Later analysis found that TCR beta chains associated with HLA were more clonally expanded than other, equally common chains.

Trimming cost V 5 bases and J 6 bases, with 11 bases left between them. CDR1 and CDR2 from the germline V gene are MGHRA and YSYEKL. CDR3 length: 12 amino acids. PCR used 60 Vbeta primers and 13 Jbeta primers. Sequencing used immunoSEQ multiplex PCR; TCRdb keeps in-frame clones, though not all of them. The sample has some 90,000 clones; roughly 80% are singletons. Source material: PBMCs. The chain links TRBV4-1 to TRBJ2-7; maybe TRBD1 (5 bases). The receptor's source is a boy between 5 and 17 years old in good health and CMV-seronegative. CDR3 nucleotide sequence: TGCGCCAGCAGCTCAACAGGCGGCGAGCAGTACTTC. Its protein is CASSSTGGEQYF.